The TCR beta chain under discussion was sequenced for a study of T cell responses to AZD1222 COVID-19 vaccine. Findings and limits, study-wide: With two AZD1222 doses given, Spike-specific TCR breadth and depth both rose. All repertoire sampling was performed exclusively after the peak T cell response. Baseline seropositivity characterized only six or seven AZD1222 recipients. Reportedly, nearly half the spike-specific TCRs target unmutated variant regions.

Measured with immunoSEQ multiplex PCR; TCRdb has only the in-frame clones, and not every one. The repertoire has about 120,000 clones, over 75% of them found once; the top ten carry 6.5% to 9%. Turning to this clone: What it binds is not known.

Sequenced here: peripheral blood, sampled on day 0 of AZD1222 vaccination. The source is an adult in good health.

The CDR3 bases are TGTGCCAGCAGCCGGGGCACAGGTTCCTACGAGCAGTACTTC. Encoded protein: CASSRGTGSYEQYF. The J gene is TRBJ2-7, the V gene TRBV4-2, with D tentatively TRBD1 (5 bases). Germline CDR1 is LGHNA and CDR2 is YNFKEQ. V lost 4 bases and J 1 base, leaving 11 bases between the germline ends. The CDR3 runs to 14 residues.